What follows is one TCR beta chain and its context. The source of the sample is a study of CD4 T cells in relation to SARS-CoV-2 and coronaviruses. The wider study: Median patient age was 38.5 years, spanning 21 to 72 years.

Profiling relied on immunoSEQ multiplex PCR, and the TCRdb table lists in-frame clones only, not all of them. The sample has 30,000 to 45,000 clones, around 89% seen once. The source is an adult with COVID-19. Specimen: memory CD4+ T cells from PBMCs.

For the CDR3, the DNA is TGTGCCAGCAGCCAAGCGGGGACCGACGAGCAGTACTTC. It is translated as CASSQAGTDEQYF. The chain carries TRBV3-1 (or the pseudogene TRBV3-2) and TRBJ2-7; D possibly matches TRBD1 or TRBD2 (5 bases each). V shed 1 base and J shed 5 bases, with 9 bases lying between them. The CDR3 length is 13 residues. Germline V gene data show CDR1 as LGHDT and CDR2 as YNNKEL (reference sequence).